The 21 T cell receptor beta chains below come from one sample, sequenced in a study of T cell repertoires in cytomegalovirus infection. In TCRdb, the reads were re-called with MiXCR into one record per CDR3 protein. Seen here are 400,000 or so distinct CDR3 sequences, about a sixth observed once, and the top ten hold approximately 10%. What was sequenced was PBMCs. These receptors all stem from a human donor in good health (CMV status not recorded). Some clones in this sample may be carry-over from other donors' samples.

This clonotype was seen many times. CDR3 nucleotide sequence: TGTGCCAGCAGCCCCGGAGGGGCCGGAGATACGCAGTATTTT. Residues: CASSPGGAGDTQYF. J is TRBJ2-3 and V is TRBV7-2; D is perhaps TRBD2 (6 bases). Germline CDR1 is SGHTA and CDR2 is FQGNSA. V was shortened by 5 bases and J by 5 bases, with 14 bases between the two germline ends. The CDR3 covers 14 residues.

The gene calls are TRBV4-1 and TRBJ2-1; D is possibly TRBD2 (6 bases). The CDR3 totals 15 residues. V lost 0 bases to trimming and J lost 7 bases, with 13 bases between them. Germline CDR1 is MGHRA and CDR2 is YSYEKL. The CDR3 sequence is CASSQEPLARNEQFF. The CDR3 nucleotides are TGCGCCAGCAGCCAAGAACCTCTAGCGCGAAATGAGCAGTTCTTC.

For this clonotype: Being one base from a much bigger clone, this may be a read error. Here the CDR3 DNA reads TGTGCCATCTCATGGAACAGGGAGACAGATACGCAGTATTTT. This translates into CAISWNRETDTQYF. The chain combines TRBV10-3 with TRBJ2-3; weak D call: TRBD1 (6 bases). The CDR3 covers 14 residues. Trimming shortened V by 8 bases and J by 3 bases, and 15 bases separated the two germline ends. Germline V gene data show CDR1 as ENHRY and CDR2 as SYGVKD.

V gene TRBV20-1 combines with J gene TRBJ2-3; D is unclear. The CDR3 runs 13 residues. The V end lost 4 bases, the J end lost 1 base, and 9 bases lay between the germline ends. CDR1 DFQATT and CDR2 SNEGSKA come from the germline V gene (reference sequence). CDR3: CSATRPGTDTQYF. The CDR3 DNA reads TGCAGTGCTACCCGACCTGGCACAGATACGCAGTATTTT.

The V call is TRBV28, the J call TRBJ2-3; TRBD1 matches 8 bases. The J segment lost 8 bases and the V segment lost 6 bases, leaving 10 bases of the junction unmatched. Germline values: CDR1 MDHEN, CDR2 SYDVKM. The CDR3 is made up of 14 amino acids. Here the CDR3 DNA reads TGTGCCAGCAGCCTCGGACAGGGAGTAGGTACGCAGTATTTT. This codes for CASSLGQGVGTQYF.

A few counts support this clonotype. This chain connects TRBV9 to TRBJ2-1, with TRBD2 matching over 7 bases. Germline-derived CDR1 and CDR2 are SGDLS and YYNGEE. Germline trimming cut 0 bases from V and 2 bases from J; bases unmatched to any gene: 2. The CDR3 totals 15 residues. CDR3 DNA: TGTGCCAGCAGCGTAGGACTAGCTCCCTACAATGAGCAGTTCTTC. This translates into CASSVGLAPYNEQFF.

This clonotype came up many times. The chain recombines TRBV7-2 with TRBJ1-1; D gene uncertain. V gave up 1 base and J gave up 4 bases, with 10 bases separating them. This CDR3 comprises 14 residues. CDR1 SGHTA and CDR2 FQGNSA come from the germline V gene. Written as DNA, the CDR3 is TGTGCCAGCAGCTTAGATGGTTTGGGCACTGAAGCTTTCTTT. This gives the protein CASSLDGLGTEAFF.

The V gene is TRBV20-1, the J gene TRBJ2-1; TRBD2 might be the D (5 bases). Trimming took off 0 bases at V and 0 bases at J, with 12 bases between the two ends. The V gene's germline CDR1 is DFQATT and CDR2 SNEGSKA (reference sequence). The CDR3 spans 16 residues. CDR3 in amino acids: CSARDISGSSYNEQFF. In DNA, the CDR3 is TGCAGTGCTAGAGATATTTCGGGAAGCTCCTACAATGAGCAGTTCTTC.

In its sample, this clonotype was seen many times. The CDR3 spells CASSHWTGGTNNEQFF. In nucleotides, the CDR3 is TGTGCCAGCAGTCATTGGACAGGGGGTACCAACAATGAGCAGTTCTTC. The rearrangement joins TRBV6-1 to TRBJ2-1, with 10 bases matching TRBD1. Germline assignment: CDR1 MNHNS and CDR2 SASEGT. This CDR3 is 16 amino acids long. V lost 5 bases, J lost 5 bases, and 9 bases stayed unmatched.

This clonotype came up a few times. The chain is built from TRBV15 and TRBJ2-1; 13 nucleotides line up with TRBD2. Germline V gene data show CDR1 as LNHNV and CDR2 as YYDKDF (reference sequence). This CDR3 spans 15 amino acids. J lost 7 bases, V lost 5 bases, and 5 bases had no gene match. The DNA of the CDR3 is TGTGCCACCAGCCGAAGGACTAGCGGGAGAAATGAGCAGTTCTTC. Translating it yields CATSRRTSGRNEQFF. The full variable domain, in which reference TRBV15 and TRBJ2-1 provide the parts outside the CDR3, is DAMVIQNPRYQVTQFGKPVTLSCSQTLNHNVMYWYQQKSSQAPKLLFHYYDKDFNNEADTPDNFQSRRPNTSFCFLDIRSPGLGDTAMYLCATSRRTSGRNEQFFGPGTRLTVL.

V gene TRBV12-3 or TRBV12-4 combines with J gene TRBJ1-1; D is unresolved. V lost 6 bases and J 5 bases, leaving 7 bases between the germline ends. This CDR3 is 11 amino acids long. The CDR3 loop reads CASRRTTEAFF. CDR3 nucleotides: TGTGCCAGCAGGCGGACTACTGAAGCTTTCTTT.

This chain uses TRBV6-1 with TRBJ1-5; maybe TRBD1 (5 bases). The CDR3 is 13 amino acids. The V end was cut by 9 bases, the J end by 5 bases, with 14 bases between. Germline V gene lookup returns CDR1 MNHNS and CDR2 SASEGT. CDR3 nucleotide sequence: TGTGCCAGTAAGAGGGGCCGAGATCAGCCCCAGCATTTT. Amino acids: CASKRGRDQPQHF.

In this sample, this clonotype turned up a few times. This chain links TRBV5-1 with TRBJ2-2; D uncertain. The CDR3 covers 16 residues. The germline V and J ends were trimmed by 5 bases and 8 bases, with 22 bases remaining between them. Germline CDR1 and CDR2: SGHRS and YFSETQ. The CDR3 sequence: CASRLSVGGSEGELFF. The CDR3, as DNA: TGCGCCAGCAGGTTGAGTGTCGGCGGATCAGAGGGGGAGCTGTTTTTT.

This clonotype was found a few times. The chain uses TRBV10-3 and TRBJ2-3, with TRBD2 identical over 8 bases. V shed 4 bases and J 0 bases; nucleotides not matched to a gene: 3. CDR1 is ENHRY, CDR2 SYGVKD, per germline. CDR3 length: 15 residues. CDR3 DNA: TGTGCCATCAGTGGGGCTAGCGGGAGCACAGATACGCAGTATTTT. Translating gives CAISGASGSTDTQYF.

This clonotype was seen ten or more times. The CDR3 reads CASSLGSSNYGYTF. The DNA for the CDR3 is TGTGCCAGCAGCTTAGGAAGTAGTAACTATGGCTACACCTTC. V usage is TRBV7-8 and J usage is TRBJ1-2; D gene ambiguous. Germline V gene data show CDR1 as SGHVS and CDR2 as FQNEAQ. The CDR3 runs 14 residues. V was pared by 1 base and J by 1 base, with 7 bases between.

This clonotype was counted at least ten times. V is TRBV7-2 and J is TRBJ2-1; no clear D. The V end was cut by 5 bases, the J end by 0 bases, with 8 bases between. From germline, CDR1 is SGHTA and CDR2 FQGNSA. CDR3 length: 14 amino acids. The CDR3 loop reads CASSLASSYNEQFF. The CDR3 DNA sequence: TGTGCCAGCAGCCTTGCGAGCTCCTACAATGAGCAGTTCTTC.

The CDR3 reads CASSALLDRLNTEAFF. Here the CDR3 DNA reads TGTGCCAGCAGCGCCTTACTGGACAGACTGAACACTGAAGCTTTCTTT. J is TRBJ1-1 and V is TRBV7-8; weak D call: TRBD1 (6 bases). The ends were cut back, 5 bases at V and 0 bases at J, with 16 bases in the middle. In germline, CDR1 is SGHVS, CDR2 FQNEAQ. The CDR3 length is 16 residues.

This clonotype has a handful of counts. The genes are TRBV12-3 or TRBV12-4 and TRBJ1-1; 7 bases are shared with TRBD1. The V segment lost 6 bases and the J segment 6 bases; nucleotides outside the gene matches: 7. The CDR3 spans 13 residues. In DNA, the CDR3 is TGTGCCAGCAGGCGACAGGGAATGGCTGAAGCTTTCTTT. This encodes CASRRQGMAEAFF.

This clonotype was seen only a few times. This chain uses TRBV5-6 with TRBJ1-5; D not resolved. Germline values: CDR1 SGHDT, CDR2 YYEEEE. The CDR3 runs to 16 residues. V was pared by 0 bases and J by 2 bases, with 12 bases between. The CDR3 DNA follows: TGTGCCAGCAGCTTGGGTCAAGCGAGGGGCAATCAGCCCCAGCATTTT. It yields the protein CASSLGQARGNQPQHF.

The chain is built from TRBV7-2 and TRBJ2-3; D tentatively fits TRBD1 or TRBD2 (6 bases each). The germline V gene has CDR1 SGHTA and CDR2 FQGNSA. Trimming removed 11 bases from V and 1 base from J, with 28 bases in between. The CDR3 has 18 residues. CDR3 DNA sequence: TGTGCCGTAGGGGGGTCGGGGGAGCCGCGGCGGGGCACAGATACGCAGTATTTT. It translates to CAVGGSGEPRRGTDTQYF.

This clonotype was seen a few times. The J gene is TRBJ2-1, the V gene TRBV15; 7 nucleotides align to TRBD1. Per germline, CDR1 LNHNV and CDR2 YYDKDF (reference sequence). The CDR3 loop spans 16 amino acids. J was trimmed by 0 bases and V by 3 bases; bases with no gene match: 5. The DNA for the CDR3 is TGTGCCACCAGCAGCAGGGGGTGGAGCTCCTACAATGAGCAGTTCTTC. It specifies CATSSRGWSSYNEQFF.